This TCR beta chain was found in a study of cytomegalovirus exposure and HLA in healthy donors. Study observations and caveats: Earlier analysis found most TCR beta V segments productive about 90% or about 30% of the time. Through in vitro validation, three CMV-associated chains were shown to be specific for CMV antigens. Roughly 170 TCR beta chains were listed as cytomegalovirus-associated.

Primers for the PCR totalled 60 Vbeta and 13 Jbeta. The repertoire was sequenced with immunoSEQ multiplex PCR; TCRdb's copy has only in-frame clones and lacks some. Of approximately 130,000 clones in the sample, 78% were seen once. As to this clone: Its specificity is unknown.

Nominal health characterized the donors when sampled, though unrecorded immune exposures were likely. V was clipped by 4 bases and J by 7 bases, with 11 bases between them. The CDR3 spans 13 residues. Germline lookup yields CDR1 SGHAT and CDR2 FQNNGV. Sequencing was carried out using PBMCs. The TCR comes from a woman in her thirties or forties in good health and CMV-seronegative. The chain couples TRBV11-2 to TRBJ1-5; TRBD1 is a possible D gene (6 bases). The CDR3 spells CASSSNREQPQHF. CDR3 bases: TGTGCCAGCAGCTCAAACAGGGAACAGCCCCAGCATTTT.